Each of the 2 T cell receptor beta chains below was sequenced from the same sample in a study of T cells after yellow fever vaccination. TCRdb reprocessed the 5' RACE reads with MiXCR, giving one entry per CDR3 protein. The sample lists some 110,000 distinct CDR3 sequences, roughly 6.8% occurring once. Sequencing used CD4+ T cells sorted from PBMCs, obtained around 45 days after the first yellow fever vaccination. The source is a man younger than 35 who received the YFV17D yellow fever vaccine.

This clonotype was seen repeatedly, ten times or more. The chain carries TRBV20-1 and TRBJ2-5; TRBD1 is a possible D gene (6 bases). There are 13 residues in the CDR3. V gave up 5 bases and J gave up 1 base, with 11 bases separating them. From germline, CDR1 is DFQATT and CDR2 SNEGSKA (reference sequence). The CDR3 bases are TGCAGTGCTCCGCTGACAGGCCAAGAGACCCAGTACTTC. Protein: CSAPLTGQETQYF.

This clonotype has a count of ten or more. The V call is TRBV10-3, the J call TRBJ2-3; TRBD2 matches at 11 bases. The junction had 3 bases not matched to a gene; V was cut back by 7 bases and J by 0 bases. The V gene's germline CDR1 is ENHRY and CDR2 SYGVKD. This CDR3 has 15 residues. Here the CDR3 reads CAITTSGESTDTQYF. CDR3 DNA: TGTGCCATCACGACTAGCGGGGAGAGCACAGATACGCAGTATTTT.